This TCR beta chain was found in a study of T cells in Graves' hyperthyroidism and ophthalmopathy. Study conclusions and caveats: A model built on 13 V-J features separated ophthalmopathy from stable hyperthyroidism.

The V end was cut by 3 bases, the J end by 1 base, with 11 bases between. The CDR3 is made up of 15 amino acids. Germline values: CDR1 KGHSH, CDR2 LQKENI. With regard to this clonotype: No antigen is known for it.

Template material for amplifying TCR beta CDR3 regions consisted of RNA transcripts. RT-PCR in the first round (using the HTBI primer set) targeted the TCR CDR3. TCRdb re-called the multiplex PCR reads with MiXCR, one entry per CDR3 protein. The sample has around 190,000 distinct CDR3 sequences, 17% seen once. The chain employs TRBV18 and TRBJ2-3; D is ambiguous. The TCR was taken from a woman in her forties or fifties with Graves' hyperthyroidism. Input material: blood. The CDR3 sequence: CASSPRARGTDTQYF. DNA for the CDR3: TGTGCCAGCTCACCCCGGGCACGGGGCACAGATACGCAGTATTTT.